This T cell receptor (beta chain) was observed in a study of cytomegalovirus exposure and HLA in healthy donors (dated by TCRdb to the late 2010s). The study in broad terms: An earlier analysis of several hundred of the donors reported approximately 260 Gb of sequence data and roughly 120 million unique TCR beta sequences obtained from about 179 million T cells. Roughly 290 gigabases of sequencing data and 75 million to 85 million unique TCR sequences made up an early release that covered approximately 650 HLA-typed donors. Of the roughly 430 genotyped donors, around 81% fell in the genetic ancestry cluster associated with self-reported Caucasian donors. The study aimed to test whether signatures of past pathogen exposure could be identified by cataloging public T cell receptors. Using immunosequencing, the study profiled T cell repertoires from about 610 subjects and related those repertoires to cytomegalovirus serostatus. In addition to the first cohort of 650 to 750 subjects, a separate validation cohort of 120 different subjects was used. The study combined high-throughput TCR immunosequencing, statistical association of individual TCRs with disease status, and machine learning to predict cytomegalovirus infection status. In a later analysis, previously published TCR beta repertoires from some 640 donors were re-analyzed and high-resolution HLA genotyping was added so that TCR occurrence patterns could be studied. The later analysis used no new phenotypic data to find candidate immune exposures, relying instead on TCR beta sequences and their occurrence across donors. To decide whether each TCR beta V gene segment behaved as functional or pseudogenic, an earlier analysis of some 600 of the donors relied on high-throughput TCR beta sequencing. Donor age, sex, ethnicity and CMV serostatus were collected together with the repertoire data. In a later genetic analysis, genome-wide SNP genotypes for about three fifths of the roughly 670 donors were used, and that subset was treated as a discovery cohort. Every repertoire in the discovery cohort had been generated on one and the same sequencing platform. HLA typing covered class I and class II loci at four-digit resolution. Typing coverage differed by locus: A, B, C, DRB1 and DQB1 were typed in roughly 620-640 donors, DQA1 in about 500, DPA1 in 600 to 610, and DPB1 in just under 480. Because of strong linkage in the cohort, five DR-DQ haplotypes were treated as single units for association and clustering. Across around 400 genotyped donors of the cohort, an average of roughly 250,000 unique TCR beta nucleotide sequences per donor were sequenced, and approximately 19% of those sequences were non-productive.

With respect to this clone: Its antigen has not been determined. No per-base quality is available; no much larger clone lies one base away.

What the research found in general, with its limitations: An association between a missense DCLRE1C variant and V-gene and J-gene trimming of TCR beta chains was found in a later genetic analysis and replicated in an independent cohort. In both the original and validation cohorts, the classifier was reported to diagnose cytomegalovirus status with high specificity and sensitivity. A later analysis found that HLA-associated TCR beta chains were more clonally expanded and had lower generation probabilities than equally common non-associated chains. Specific HLA alleles were associated with some 15,000 TCR beta sequences at a false discovery rate of 0.05 in a later analysis. Because HLA typing was unavailable for some donors at each locus, only the typed subset was used in association tests. In a later analysis, TCR association rates were found to vary across HLA loci, with the most associated TCRs seen for DRB1 alleles and the fewest for HLA-C alleles. A total of 164 TCR beta chains were listed by the study as associated with cytomegalovirus. According to the authors, the approach could potentially be generalized to other disease states and immunological phenotypes. Because counts were too low, seventeen rarely observed V segments, including chromosome 9 orphons, were left out of the earlier analysis of over 550 of the donors. According to a later analysis, parvovirus B19, influenza, CMV and Epstein-Barr virus appeared linked to several top co-occurrence clusters. Across donors, most TCR sequences were observed very rarely, whereas some public TCRs were present in many individuals. This cohort had only TCR beta chains sequenced, and the lack of alpha or paired-chain data limited which features could be detected. CMV serostatus was the only immune exposure information available for the cohort. According to a later genetic analysis, donors in an Asian-associated ancestry cluster had fewer N-insertions in productive TCRs than the roughly 670-donor mean. A further reported finding was that TCR beta sequences accurately predicted the HLA-A and HLA-B alleles for most subjects in the first cohort. Because the 87-base-pair reads could not distinguish some IMGT-functional V segments, including TRBV6-2 and TRBV6-3, those segments were excluded. In vitro tests confirmed that a few of the cytomegalovirus-associated TCR beta chains recognize cytomegalovirus antigens. In a later analysis, most CMV-associated TCR beta chains were found to appear HLA-restricted, with HLA associations seemingly driven largely by CMV exposure. Presence/absence analyses assumed roughly uniform sequencing depth across donors, an assumption that may not hold. In an earlier analysis of around 600 of the donors, most TCR beta V segments were observed in productive rearrangements about 90% or about 30% of the time, broadly matching IMGT annotations. A cluster of highly shared sequence variants was judged likely to represent a technical artifact of the sequencing pipeline. Linkage disequilibrium might explain the correlated functional status among segregating V segments, but an unknown experimental factor could not be ruled out. Assigning TCR associations to individual alleles was difficult when HLA alleles, especially DR and DQ, strongly co-occurred.

Library prep was done by the immunoSEQ multiplex PCR assay. For the multiplex PCR, a mixture combining 60 forward primers for TCR Vbeta segments and 13 reverse primers for TCR Jbeta segments was used. Amplification of the CDR3 region of rearranged TCR beta genes was performed with a multiplex PCR assay on genomic DNA. The Illumina HiSeq System was used to sequence the amplified TCR beta libraries as 87-base-pair reads. The study's own analysis went as follows. A later analysis tallied tens of millions of unique TCR beta chains across the 600 to 700 repertoires, and about 12 million of those chains were shared by two or more donors. To remove PCR and sequencing errors, raw reads were error-corrected and collapsed into unique sequences using a nearest-neighbor algorithm that merged closely related sequences. To assign V, D and J gene segments, CDR3 sequences were aligned to IMGT reference sequences. Each retained sequence needed at least a six-nucleotide match to both a V gene segment and a J gene segment. A rearrangement counted as productive if the CDR3 had no stop codons and remained in frame with V and J, and every other rearrangement counted as non-productive. Following IMGT convention, CDR3 was defined as the stretch from the second conserved V-encoded cysteine to the conserved J-encoded phenylalanine. The earlier analysis of about 620 of the donors excluded sequences that lacked an unambiguous match to a single V gene segment. An earlier analysis of 500 to 700 of the donors classified V segments as functional when productive rearrangements were above 56.7% and as segregating when the standard deviation between donors was above 5%. A statistical classification framework was built to diagnose cytomegalovirus status from the catalog of TCR beta chain sequences. In a later analysis, V and J genes were assigned by comparing TCR nucleotide sequences against IMGT/GENE-DB human TR gene sequences. Using the TCRdist pipeline, a later analysis assigned CDR3 sequences along with most-parsimonious VDJ recombination scenarios. In a later analysis, each TCR beta chain was defined by its CDR3 amino acid sequence together with its V-gene family, and reads without a unique V-gene family were excluded. To address suspected cross-contamination and a sequencing artifact, a later analysis removed roughly 580 highly shared, low-generation-probability nucleotide sequences. For each public chain, a later analysis derived a clonal expansion index from normalized ranks of inferred template counts within each repertoire. A later analysis computed generation probabilities with a VDJ recombination model fitted to out-of-frame rearrangements, and checked the results against IGoR. In a later analysis, hypergeometric tests were used to score TCR-TCR, TCR-HLA and TCR-CMV co-occurrence, with a repertoire-size bias correction applied to TCR pairs. In a later analysis, false discovery rates were estimated by permuting HLA or CMV assignments 20 times. In a later analysis, co-occurring TCRs were grouped using DBSCAN, with TCRdist sequence similarity added in when clustering inside HLA-allele-positive subsets. Repertoires with fewer than 30,000 or more than 120,000 public chains were left out of co-occurrence clustering, as were five repertoires with anomalous nucleotide sharing. The table comes from immuneACCESS by way of TCRdb, which keeps in-frame sequences with V and J called. Part of the clones is missing from these tables; in studies checked, under half for an unresolved V gene and the rest for unknown reasons. That table gives V, J and clone size, and the DNA gave D and trimming. A total of roughly 99,000 clones appear in this sample, about 79% of them only once. The ten largest clones represent about 3.5% of the sample.

The cohort comprised 666 healthy bone marrow donors. At the time of sampling, all cohort members were nominally healthy, though unrecorded immune exposures were likely present. The donor was CMV seropositive and was included in the group of approximately 310 seropositive cohort members. A peripheral blood sample was provided by each donor, and peripheral blood mononuclear cells were used for TCR beta sequencing. Genomic DNA was extracted from the blood cell samples with the Qiagen DNeasy Blood Extraction Kit. CDR1 and CDR2, looked up from the germline V gene, are MGHRA and YSYEKL. V was cut back by 3 bases and J by 1 base, leaving a gap of 18 bases between them. From the cysteine through the phenylalanine, the CDR3 covers 17 amino acids. Only the CDR3 region is kept as DNA, spanning 51 bases read in frame from base 1.

The TCR originated in a male donor in good health and CMV-seropositive. Sequencing used PBMCs. The sequence links TRBV4-1 to TRBJ1-1; the D gene is possibly TRBD1, with 6 bases matching. At the DNA level, the sequence is TGCGCCAGCAGCCATATAAGTTTGGGGGCTACGAACACTGAAGCTTTCTTT. This is translated as CASSHISLGATNTEAFF.